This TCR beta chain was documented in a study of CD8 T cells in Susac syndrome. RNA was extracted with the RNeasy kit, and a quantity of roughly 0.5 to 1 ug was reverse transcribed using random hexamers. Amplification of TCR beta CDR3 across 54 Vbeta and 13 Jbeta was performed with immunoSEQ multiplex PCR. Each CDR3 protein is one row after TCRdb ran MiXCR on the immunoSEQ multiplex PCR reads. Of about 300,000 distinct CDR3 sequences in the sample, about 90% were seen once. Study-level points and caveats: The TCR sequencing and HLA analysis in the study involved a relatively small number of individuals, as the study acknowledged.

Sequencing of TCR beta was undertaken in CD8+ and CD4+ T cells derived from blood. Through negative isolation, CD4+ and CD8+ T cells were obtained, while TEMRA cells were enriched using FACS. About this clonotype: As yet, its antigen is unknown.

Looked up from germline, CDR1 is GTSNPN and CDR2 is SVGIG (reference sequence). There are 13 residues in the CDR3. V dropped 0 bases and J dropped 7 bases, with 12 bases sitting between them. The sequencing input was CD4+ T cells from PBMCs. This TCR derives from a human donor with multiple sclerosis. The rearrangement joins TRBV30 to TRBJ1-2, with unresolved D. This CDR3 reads CAWSVKVVVGYTF. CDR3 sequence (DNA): TGTGCCTGGAGTGTAAAGGTTGTCGTTGGCTACACCTTC.